A single sample is the source of the 9 T cell receptor beta chains below, sequenced in a study of graft-versus-host responses after intestinal transplantation. Some clones are missing from TCRdb's copy, which holds only in-frame ones; the method was immunoSEQ multiplex PCR. This repertoire shows 29,000 or so clones, more than 85% found once; its top ten account for 0.7% to 0.85%. The source material was PBMCs, sampled around 63 days after intestinal transplant. The source is a human patient who received an intestinal transplant, so some T cells may come from the graft donor.

With respect to this clone: The junction differs from germline at one of its ends, possibly a read error. The CDR3 DNA reads TGTGCCGGCAGTGAACTTGGGATGGGGTTTAACAATCAGCCCCAGCATTTT. Its protein is CAGSELGMGFNNQPQHF. The chain joins TRBV2 to TRBJ1-5; D gene unclear. Per the germline V gene, CDR1 is SNHLY and CDR2 is FYNNEI. There are 17 residues in the CDR3. Full variable domain (rest looked up from reference TRBV2 and TRBJ1-5): EPEVTQTPSHQVTQMGQEVILRCVPISNHLYFYWYRQILGQKVEFLVSFYNNEISEKSEIFDDQFSVERPDGSNFTLKIRSTKLEDSAMYFCAGSELGMGFNNQPQHFGDGTRLSIL.

The chain uses TRBV7-9 and TRBJ1-4; D unresolved. The CDR3 is 17 amino acids. V dropped 3 bases and J dropped 8 bases, with 22 bases sitting between them. Germline V gene sequence: CDR1 SEHNR, CDR2 FQNEAQ (reference sequence). The CDR3 reads CASSFRLGRNHGEKLFF. The CDR3, as DNA: TGTGCCAGCAGCTTCCGATTAGGTCGAAATCACGGGGAAAAACTGTTTTTT.

The V call is TRBV7-9, the J call TRBJ2-1, with D tentatively TRBD1 (5 bases). Germline V CDR1 and CDR2: SEHNR, FQNEAQ (reference sequence). V was shortened by 2 bases and J by 4 bases, with 9 bases between the two germline ends. This CDR3 is built from 14 residues. The CDR3 protein is CASSLTAGYNEQFF. Here the CDR3 DNA reads TGTGCCAGCAGCTTAACGGCAGGGTACAATGAGCAGTTCTTC. The entire variable domain, with the rest obtained from reference TRBV7-9 and TRBJ2-1, is as follows: DTGVSQNPRHKITKRGQNVTFRCDPISEHNRLYWYRQTLGQGPEFLTYFQNEAQLEKSRLLSDRFSAERPKGSFSTLEIQRTEQGDSAMYLCASSLTAGYNEQFFGPGTRLTVL.

The chain joins TRBV6-4 to TRBJ2-3; a possible D gene is TRBD1 (5 bases). The CDR3 sequence is 14 residues long. The germline V gene encodes CDR1 MRHNA and CDR2 SNTAGT. Trimming took off 0 bases at V and 4 bases at J, with 8 bases between the two ends. The CDR3 reads CASSDSQGPDTQYF. The CDR3 DNA follows: TGTGCCAGCAGTGACTCTCAGGGCCCAGATACGCAGTATTTT.

The chain recombines TRBV10-2 with TRBJ2-7, with D perhaps assigned TRBD1 or TRBD2 (5 bases each). This CDR3 region has 15 residues. V lost 2 bases to trimming and J lost 4 bases, with 15 bases between them. Germline CDR1 and CDR2: WSHSY and SAAADI. Here the CDR3 DNA reads TGCGCCAGCAGTGAGGTCGGGGCACCCGCTTACGAGCAGTACTTC. It encodes CASSEVGAPAYEQYF.

This chain connects TRBV6-5 to TRBJ1-1; weak D call: TRBD1 (5 bases). The length of the CDR3 is 14 residues. The V gene lost 5 bases and the J gene lost 5 bases, with 15 bases spanning the gap. CDR1 and CDR2 from the germline V gene are MNHEY and SVGAGI. Written as DNA, the CDR3 is TGTGCCAGCAGTCCTAGTGTGTGGGGGACTGAAGCTTTCTTT. It translates to CASSPSVWGTEAFF.

The V gene is TRBV7-6, the J gene TRBJ1-1; D unclear. Germline CDR1 is SGHVS and CDR2 is FNYEAQ. The CDR3 spans 13 residues. With 5 bases removed from V and 6 bases from J, the gap between germline ends came to 13 bases. This CDR3 is CASSPPGRAEAFF. Written as DNA, the CDR3 is TGTGCCAGCAGCCCCCCGGGGAGGGCTGAAGCTTTCTTT.

The V and J genes are TRBV19 and TRBJ1-1; D is unresolved. This CDR3 has 12 residues. Trimming took 5 bases from V and 5 from J, leaving 9 bases between them. The germline V gene has CDR1 LNHDA and CDR2 SQIVND (reference sequence). The CDR3 DNA is TGTGCCAGTAGTTGGGGAGATACTGAAGCTTTCTTT. This encodes CASSWGDTEAFF.

The chain joins TRBV19 to TRBJ1-2; D may be TRBD1 (6 bases). CDR3 length: 16 residues. Germline values: CDR1 LNHDA, CDR2 SQIVND (reference sequence). Trimming left V 3 bases short and J 4 bases short, with 18 bases between. CDR3 in amino acids: CASSILTDSLGYGYTF. As DNA, the CDR3 is TGTGCCAGTAGTATCCTAACGGACAGCTTGGGCTATGGCTACACCTTC.